Following are 17 T cell receptor beta chains from one sample sequenced in a study of blood T cell repertoires in COVID-19. The repertoire was sequenced with immunoSEQ multiplex PCR; TCRdb's copy has only in-frame clones and lacks some. The sample contains 94,000 or so clones, 88% of which appear only once. The sequencing sample was made of peripheral blood. Every receptor here comes from a woman of 80 years or more with active COVID-19.

The chain uses TRBV2 and TRBJ2-7; TRBD2 aligns across 8 bases. In germline, CDR1 is SNHLY, CDR2 FYNNEI. The CDR3 sequence is 15 residues long. Trimming cost V 3 bases and J 4 bases; bases outside gene matches: 8. The CDR3 region has the DNA TGTGCCAGCAGTGATCCGAGAAGCGGGAGTTACGAGCAGTACTTC. Translating gives CASSDPRSGSYEQYF.

The chain combines TRBV27 with TRBJ2-5; D ambiguous. Trimming cost V 7 bases and J 2 bases, with 8 bases left between them. Germline CDR1 reads MNHEY; CDR2 reads SMNVEV (reference sequence). This CDR3 contains 12 residues. The DNA of the CDR3 is TGTGCCAGCACCTTAGATCAAGAGACCCAGTACTTC. It is translated as CASTLDQETQYF.

J is TRBJ2-7 and V is TRBV4-1; D possibly corresponds to TRBD2 (6 bases). V lost 0 bases, J lost 3 bases, and 15 bases lay in between. The CDR3 is 16 residues long. Germline values: CDR1 MGHRA, CDR2 YSYEKL. CDR3 sequence reads: CASSQDGGGDLYEQYF. Here the CDR3 DNA reads TGCGCCAGCAGCCAAGATGGAGGCGGGGACCTCTACGAGCAGTACTTC.

There are a few counts of this clone. The chain has TRBV11-2 and TRBJ1-1; D unclear. The germline V gene encodes CDR1 SGHAT and CDR2 FQNNGV. V was trimmed by 1 base and J by 2 bases, leaving 8 bases between them. There are 14 residues in the CDR3. In DNA, the CDR3 is TGTGCCAGCAGCTTAGGGACTCAAAACACTGAAGCTTTCTTT. This sequence encodes CASSLGTQNTEAFF.

CDR3 loop: CASSLGGQSHEQYF. The CDR3 DNA follows: TGTGCCAGCAGCTTAGGGGGGCAGTCCCACGAGCAGTACTTC. This chain connects TRBV7-9 to TRBJ2-7; perhaps TRBD1 as D (6 bases). This CDR3 contains 14 residues. CDR1 is SEHNR, CDR2 FQNEAQ, per germline (reference sequence). Trimming removed 1 base at V and 5 bases at J, with 12 bases between.

The chain carries TRBV10-3 and TRBJ2-2, with 11 bases aligning to TRBD1. The CDR3 runs to 16 residues. The ends lost 7 bases at V and 4 bases at J; junction bases unmatched: 8. CDR1 is ENHRY, CDR2 SYGVKD, per germline. The CDR3 is CAIKKPGQGVTGELFF. The CDR3 DNA reads as TGTGCCATCAAGAAACCGGGACAGGGGGTCACCGGGGAGCTGTTTTTT.

This clone has more than one count but fewer than ten. The chain couples TRBV9 to TRBJ2-3; 8 bases match TRBD2. CDR3 length: 19 residues. V was pared by 4 bases and J by 4 bases, with 20 bases of the junction left unmatched. Looked up from germline, CDR1 is SGDLS and CDR2 is YYNGEE. CDR3 coding DNA: TGTGCCAGCAGCCCCCCCAGGAGGGTTGGGCGGGAGGCGGCAGATACGCAGTATTTT. Translation gives CASSPPRRVGREAADTQYF.

This clone was seen just once. The chain combines TRBV7-8 with TRBJ1-5, with a weak D call TRBD1 (5 bases). The germline gives CDR1 SGHVS, CDR2 FQNEAQ. CDR3 length: 16 amino acids. The V end was cut by 5 bases, the J end by 7 bases, with 21 bases between. CDR3 sequence reads: CASSPGTGRGGQPQHF. In DNA form, the CDR3 reads TGTGCCAGCAGCCCTGGGACCGGGAGGGGAGGGCAGCCCCAGCATTTT.

In DNA, the CDR3 is TGTGCCAGCCCCCTTCGGGCCCATCGGGACTACGAGCAGTACTTC. Translated, it gives CASPLRAHRDYEQYF. The chain employs TRBV21-1 and TRBJ2-7; TRBD2 reflects the table's D call only, with no check against the DNA. TRBV21-1 is reported as a pseudogene. This CDR3 has 15 residues.

This clone was seen just once. The chain employs TRBV28 and TRBJ1-2; a weak D match, TRBD1 (5 bases). Deletions cut 4 bases from V and 4 bases from J, with 7 bases between. This CDR3 comprises 12 residues. Germline assignment: CDR1 MDHEN and CDR2 SYDVKM. Written as DNA, the CDR3 is TGTGCCAGCAGTTGGGGGGGCTATGGCTACACCTTC. Amino acid sequence: CASSWGGYGYTF.

This chain joins TRBV19 and TRBJ2-7; D call uncertain. Trimming removed 1 base from V and 4 bases from J, with 8 bases in between. CDR1 and CDR2 (germline): LNHDA, SQIVND (reference sequence). The CDR3 extends over 13 amino acids. The CDR3: CASSIGQPYEQYF. The DNA for the CDR3 is TGTGCCAGTAGTATAGGGCAACCTTACGAGCAGTACTTC.

This clone was seen a few times. This sequence joins TRBV9 and TRBJ1-3; TRBD1 might be the D (5 bases). V gave up 3 bases and J gave up 0 bases, with 16 bases separating them. Germline values: CDR1 SGDLS, CDR2 YYNGEE. The CDR3 is made up of 17 amino acids. CDR3 nucleotides: TGTGCCAGCAGCGCCCTGGGGGGGACCTCCTCTGGAAACACCATATATTTT. Translation gives CASSALGGTSSGNTIYF. Combining the CDR3 with reference TRBV9 and TRBJ1-3 gives the whole variable domain DSGVTQTPKHLITATGQRVTLRCSPRSGDLSVYWYQQSLDQGLQFLIQYYNGEERAKGNILERFSAQQFPDLHSELNLSSLELGDSALYFCASSALGGTSSGNTIYFGEGSWLTVV.

The chain has TRBV28 and TRBJ2-2; 8 bases match TRBD2. The germline V gene encodes CDR1 MDHEN and CDR2 SYDVKM. V was clipped by 3 bases and J by 5 bases; unmatched bases: 8. The CDR3 totals 16 residues. The CDR3 DNA follows: TGTGCCAGCAGTTTGTCTGCGGGAGGCGCAACCGGGGAGCTGTTTTTT. Amino acids: CASSLSAGGATGELFF.

J is TRBJ2-4 and V is TRBV19, with 7 bases aligning to TRBD1. The V gene's germline CDR1 is LNHDA and CDR2 SQIVND (reference sequence). CDR3 length equals 15 residues. J was trimmed by 12 bases and V by 0 bases; bases with no gene match: 11. CDR3 sequence reads: CASSIEPQTGRSQYF. Here the CDR3 DNA reads TGTGCCAGTAGTATAGAACCGCAGACAGGGCGGTCTCAGTACTTC.

The chain uses TRBV7-9 and TRBJ2-2; 8 bases align to TRBD2. This CDR3 is 15 amino acids long. Germline trimming cut 8 bases from V and 0 bases from J; bases unmatched to any gene: 5. Germline V gives CDR1 SEHNR, CDR2 FQNEAQ (reference sequence). The CDR3 is CASPAGAANTGELFF. As DNA, the CDR3 is TGTGCCAGCCCAGCGGGAGCCGCGAACACCGGGGAGCTGTTTTTT. Complete variable domain (other parts from reference TRBV7-9 and TRBJ2-2): DTGVSQNPRHKITKRGQNVTFRCDPISEHNRLYWYRQTLGQGPEFLTYFQNEAQLEKSRLLSDRFSAERPKGSFSTLEIQRTEQGDSAMYLCASPAGAANTGELFFGEGSRLTVL.

The chain joins TRBV18 to TRBJ1-1; 9 bases map to TRBD1. Germline V gene sequence: CDR1 KGHSH, CDR2 LQKENI. V dropped 6 bases and J dropped 5; count of bases not matched to a gene: 7. The CDR3 consists of 14 residues. CDR3 bases: TGTGCCAGCTCCCCGGACAGGGGTGGGACTGAAGCTTTCTTT. Amino acid sequence: CASSPDRGGTEAFF.

The chain couples TRBV18 to TRBJ2-7; 7 bases fit TRBD2. The CDR3 runs to 14 residues. Trimming cost V 2 bases and J 1 base; bases outside gene matches: 2. CDR1 is KGHSH and CDR2 is LQKENI in the germline V gene. The CDR3 DNA is TGTGCCAGCTCACCAGGGGAGGGGTCCTACGAGCAGTACTTC. Amino acids: CASSPGEGSYEQYF.